This entry describes one TCR beta chain. No antigen is known for it. This sample is part of a study of cytomegalovirus exposure and HLA in healthy donors. Findings of the study overall: Later analysis revealed greater clonal expansion in HLA-associated TCR beta chains than in equally common others. Owing to their indistinguishability, certain V segments, notably TRBV6-2 and TRBV6-3, were excluded.

CDR1 and CDR2 from the germline V gene are MDHEN and SYDVKM. The ends were cut back, 6 bases at V and 2 bases at J, with 13 bases in the middle. This CDR3 contains 14 residues. PCR primers comprised 60 Vbeta and 13 Jbeta primers. In the original workflow: Later work found 74 million or so unique TCR beta chains, with roughly 11 million shared. Profiling relied on immunoSEQ multiplex PCR, and the TCRdb table lists in-frame clones only, not all of them. V, J and clone size were drawn from that table, and D and trimming were deduced from the DNA. The sample lists around 160,000 clones, around two thirds seen once, with roughly 1.7% in the top ten.

J is TRBJ2-5 and V is TRBV28, with D possibly being TRBD1 (6 bases). The TCR sequence derives from a woman aged 18-29 years in good health and CMV-seronegative. The specimen sequenced was PBMCs. The CDR3 loop reads CASRPGTLQETQYF. The DNA of the CDR3 is TGTGCCAGCAGGCCGGGGACACTACAAGAGACCCAGTACTTC.